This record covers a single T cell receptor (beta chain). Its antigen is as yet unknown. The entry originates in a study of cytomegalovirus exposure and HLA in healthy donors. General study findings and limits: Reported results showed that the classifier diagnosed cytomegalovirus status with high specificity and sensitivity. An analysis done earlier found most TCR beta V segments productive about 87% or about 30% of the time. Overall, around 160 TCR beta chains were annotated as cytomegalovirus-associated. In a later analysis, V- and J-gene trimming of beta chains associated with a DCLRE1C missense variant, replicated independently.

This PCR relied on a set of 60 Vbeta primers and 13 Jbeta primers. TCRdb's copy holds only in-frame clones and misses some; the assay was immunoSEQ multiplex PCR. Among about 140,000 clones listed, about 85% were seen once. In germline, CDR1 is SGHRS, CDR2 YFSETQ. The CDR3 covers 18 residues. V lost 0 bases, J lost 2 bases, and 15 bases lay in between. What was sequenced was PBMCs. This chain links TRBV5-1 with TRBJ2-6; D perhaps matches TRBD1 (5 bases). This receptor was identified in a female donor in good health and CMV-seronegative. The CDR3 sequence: CASSLAGRAGPGANVLTF. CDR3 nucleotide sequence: TGCGCCAGCAGCTTGGCCGGCAGGGCTGGCCCTGGGGCCAACGTCCTGACTTTC.